This is a list of T cell receptor beta chains from one sample in a study of OX40 agonist ivuxolimab in advanced cancers. Sequencing used immunoSEQ multiplex PCR; TCRdb keeps in-frame clones, though not all of them. The table lists some 43,000 clones, about 90% of them singletons, with around 3.3% in the top ten. This specimen consisted of CD4+ or CD8+ T cells sorted from blood, obtained in a trial of the OX40 agonist ivuxolimab. These receptors came from an adult with an advanced solid tumor such as melanoma, head and neck, liver or kidney cancer. The CDR3 runs from the conserved cysteine through the conserved F or W.

V gene	J gene	CDR3 protein
TRBV5-1	TRBJ2-5	CASSPQGALETQYF
TRBV5-1	TRBJ2-2	CASSFRDRDTGELFF
TRBV7-9	TRBJ1-1	CASSQPGGGGLMNTEAFF
TRBV27	TRBJ2-3	CASSLGGTDTQYF
TRBV9	TRBJ1-5	CASSVTPTSAQPQHF
TRBV30	TRBJ2-7	CAWSVQVEEQYF
TRBV7-3	TRBJ2-2	CASSSREGDRELFF
TRBV4-1	TRBJ2-5	CASSQTGRNHHIGDF
TRBV5-1	TRBJ2-7	CASSGPDGGSYEQYF
TRBV10-2	TRBJ2-2	CASSGKASANTGELFF
TRBV27	TRBJ2-5	CASSRQGGRETQYF
TRBV6-5	TRBJ2-1	CASSHAGSIFDEQFF
TRBV7-2	TRBJ1-4	CASSLELLSEKLFF
TRBV6-5	TRBJ1-1	CASSPGTQVAFF
TRBV7-2	TRBJ1-4	CASSLFRTSTNEKLFF
TRBV6-1	TRBJ2-1	CASSDEVGGRGNEQFF
TRBV6-1	TRBJ2-3	CASSEGQGSDTQYF
TRBV4-2	TRBJ2-7	CASSQSPLGQEDGEQYF
TRBV30	TRBJ2-5	CAWSVAGETQYF
TRBV12-5	TRBJ1-6	CASASGGDYNSPLHF
TRBV13	TRBJ1-6	CASSFSGAGSPLHF
TRBV5-4	TRBJ2-7	CASSLQGPYEQYF
TRBV7-6	TRBJ1-5	CASSLTDSNQPQHF
TRBV11-2	TRBJ1-1	CASSYQPTGLSTEAFF
TRBV6-1	TRBJ1-5	CASSAYSNQPQHF
TRBV5-1	TRBJ2-7	CASSFPGDSNEQYF
TRBV9	TRBJ2-7	CASSDRGRARDEQYF
TRBV6-1	TRBJ1-2	CASSSGTAAVYGYTF
TRBV18	TRBJ1-3	CASSQIGGNSGNTIYF